A single sample is the source of the 3 T cell receptor beta chains below, sequenced in a study of cytomegalovirus exposure and HLA in healthy donors. The PCR had 60 Vbeta and 13 Jbeta primers. Only in-frame clones appear in the TCRdb table, and some are missing; sequencing was by immunoSEQ multiplex PCR. The sample has about 110,000 clones; about 83% are singletons. Source material: PBMCs. Receptors originate from a female donor in good health and CMV-seropositive.

This chain joins TRBV15 and TRBJ1-1; no clear D. CDR3 length equals 15 residues. CDR1 and CDR2 (germline): LNHNV, YYDKDF (reference sequence). V lost 0 bases to trimming and J lost 4 bases, with 12 bases between them. The CDR3 DNA follows: TGTGCCACCAGCAGAGATTCGGGAGGCGGCACTGAAGCTTTCTTT. Its translation is CATSRDSGGGTEAFF.

The sample holds a few counts of this clone. This chain connects TRBV2 to TRBJ2-7; D unclear. This CDR3 is built from 14 residues. V shed 6 bases and J shed 3 bases, with 15 bases lying between them. Germline lookup yields CDR1 SNHLY and CDR2 FYNNEI. CDR3 residues: CASSKGDTFYEQYF. For the CDR3, the DNA is TGTGCCAGCAGCAAAGGTGACACCTTCTACGAGCAGTACTTC. The whole variable domain, remainder taken from reference TRBV2 and TRBJ2-7, is EPEVTQTPSHQVTQMGQEVILRCVPISNHLYFYWYRQILGQKVEFLVSFYNNEISEKSEIFDDQFSVERPDGSNFTLKIRSTKLEDSAMYFCASSKGDTFYEQYFGPGTRLTVT.

This chain connects TRBV7-2 to TRBJ2-7; 12 bases are a match to TRBD2. The germline CDR1 and CDR2 sequences are SGHTA and FQGNSA. This CDR3 is built from 15 residues. After removal of 2 bases from V and 2 bases from J, the junction contained 1 base not matched to a gene. The CDR3 protein is CASSLRTSGTYEQYF. DNA of the CDR3: TGTGCCAGCAGCTTAAGGACTAGCGGGACCTACGAGCAGTACTTC.